The 11 T cell receptor beta chains given below trace back to one sample, sequenced in a study of neurological immune-mediated disorders. One entry per CDR3 protein results from TCRdb running MiXCR on the 5' RACE reads. The table includes 25,000 to 35,000 distinct CDR3 sequences, under 25% detected once. Sequences were obtained from PBMCs. These receptors all stem from a woman aged 55 to 70 in good health.

This clonotype occurred many times. The chain has TRBV3-1 and TRBJ2-7; D might be TRBD2 (5 bases). Trimming stripped 0 bases from V and 0 bases from J, with 15 bases between. Per germline, CDR1 LGHDT and CDR2 YNNKEL (reference sequence). This CDR3 region has 17 residues. Here the CDR3 reads CASSQDLRVPSSYEQYF. The CDR3 DNA is TGTGCCAGCAGCCAAGATCTGCGGGTCCCGAGCTCCTACGAGCAGTACTTC.

The chain recombines TRBV25-1 with TRBJ2-4; 8 bases match TRBD2. This CDR3 has 14 residues. Unmatched junction bases numbered 8, after V lost 4 bases and J lost 9 bases. Per the germline V gene, CDR1 is MGHDK and CDR2 is SYGVNS. As DNA, the CDR3 is TGTGCCAGCAGTGTCATGGGACTAGAGGGCATTCAGTACTTC. It specifies CASSVMGLEGIQYF.

The chain combines TRBV20-1 with TRBJ2-2; TRBD1 or TRBD2 may be the D gene (5 bases each). The CDR3 covers 14 residues. The V end lost 0 bases, the J end lost 6 bases, and 11 bases lay between the germline ends. The germline CDR1 and CDR2 sequences are DFQATT and SNEGSKA (reference sequence). For the CDR3, the DNA is TGCAGTGCTAGAGATATCGGGACGGCCGGGGAGCTGTTTTTT. Encoded protein: CSARDIGTAGELFF.

This clonotype was detected many times. The chain employs TRBV5-1 and TRBJ2-1; possibly TRBD1 for D (6 bases). The V end was cut by 5 bases, the J end by 2 bases, with 17 bases between. The V gene's germline CDR1 is SGHRS and CDR2 YFSETQ. This CDR3 has 16 amino acids. In DNA, the CDR3 is TGCGCCAGCAGACAGGGCTTTGGGGGTACCTACAATGAGCAGTTCTTC. Its translation: CASRQGFGGTYNEQFF.

This clonotype appeared many times. CDR3 residues: CSVGRTGTSYEQYF. The DNA for the CDR3 is TGCAGCGTTGGACGGACAGGGACCTCCTACGAGCAGTACTTC. V gene TRBV29-1 combines with J gene TRBJ2-7; 8 nucleotides match TRBD1. J lost 0 bases, V lost 4 bases, and 5 bases had no gene match. Germline V gene data show CDR1 as SQVTM and CDR2 as ANQGSEA. CDR3 length equals 14 residues.

This clonotype has a count of ten or more. The rearrangement links TRBV7-3 to TRBJ2-7; D is possibly TRBD2 (6 bases). The CDR3 has 13 amino acids. CDR1 and CDR2 (germline): SGHTA, FQGTGA. Trimming pared 3 bases from V and 6 bases from J, leaving 12 bases between. DNA for the CDR3: TGTGCCAGCAGCTTTATGGGGGGAGGCGAGCAGTACTTC. Its translation is CASSFMGGGEQYF.

This clonotype occurred many times. This rearrangement joins TRBV9 to TRBJ2-5; 16 bases line up with TRBD2. Germline V gene sequence: CDR1 SGDLS, CDR2 YYNGEE. With V trimmed by 2 bases and J by 2 bases, 3 bases remained unmatched. The CDR3 sequence is 17 residues long. The CDR3 region is CASSVGTSGRVQETQYF. In nucleotides, the CDR3 is TGTGCCAGCAGCGTCGGGACTAGCGGGAGGGTACAAGAGACCCAGTACTTC.

The chain recombines TRBV12-3 or TRBV12-4 with TRBJ1-5; TRBD1 agrees at 7 bases. V shed 5 bases and J 4 bases; nucleotides not matched to a gene: 8. This CDR3 contains 15 residues. The CDR3 coding sequence is TGTGCCAGCAGTAAGACCCCAGGGGGAAATCAGCCCCAGCATTTT. Translated: CASSKTPGGNQPQHF.

This clonotype was observed at least ten times. The chain is built from TRBV20-1 and TRBJ2-3, with D unclear. Trimming took 5 bases from V and 2 from J, leaving 8 bases between them. The CDR3 spans 12 residues. From germline, CDR1 is DFQATT and CDR2 SNEGSKA (reference sequence). This chain's CDR3 is CSAQLVTDTQYF. The CDR3 bases are TGCAGTGCTCAACTTGTCACAGATACGCAGTATTTT.

Comments on this clonotype: One end of the junction does not line up with germline, which may come from a read error. CDR3: CASSQVISSKETQYF. The CDR3, as DNA: TGTGCCAGCAGCCAAGTGATTTCTAGCAAAGAGACCCAATACTTC. The V and J genes are TRBV3-1 and TRBJ2-5; tentative D call: TRBD2 (5 bases). The CDR3 is 15 residues long. Per germline, CDR1 LGHDT and CDR2 YNNKEL (reference sequence).

This clonotype was observed many times. The rearrangement links TRBV5-6 to TRBJ2-5; TRBD1 matches 8 bases. J was trimmed by 2 bases and V by 4 bases; bases with no gene match: 10. CDR3 length: 16 amino acids. Germline V gene lookup returns CDR1 SGHDT and CDR2 YYEEEE. DNA of the CDR3: TGTGCCAGCAGCGTAGCTAAGGACAGGGTACAAGAGACCCAGTACTTC. Amino acid sequence: CASSVAKDRVQETQYF.